The clone carrying this T cell receptor beta chain was counted at least ten times. Its target is not known. Germline V gene data show CDR1 as SGHAT and CDR2 as FQNNGV. The CDR3 sequence is 18 residues long. Trimming took 2 bases from V and 2 from J, leaving 21 bases between them. This entry belongs to a study of tumor-infiltrating lymphocytes in primary liver carcinoma. Study-level information: Those sampled were patients whose primary liver carcinoma was treated by surgical resection. The neoplasms were of stage T1-T3 N0M0, with dimensions of about 4 to 11 cm across.

General observations from the study: Pairs comparing tumor with adjacent tissue or blood overlapped less than pairs drawn from tumor regions.

cDNA specific to TCR beta was made from 450 to 500 ng of total RNA, with a constant-region primer employed for priming. Investigators got TCR beta libraries out of three nested multiplex PCR rounds, done with slightly modified ARM-PCR. TRBV1-TRBV30 forward primers and a C-beta reverse primer were used in the first two PCR rounds, which each ran for approximately 9 cycles. TCRdb re-called the multiplex PCR reads with MiXCR, one entry per CDR3 protein. Of about 180,000 distinct CDR3 sequences in the sample, 50% to 75% are singletons; the top ten hold around 68%. Unsorted whole blood yielded the blood RNA, and germline DNA was also extracted. No treatment had been given to the patients, who were chronically infected with HBV.

The specimen was peripheral blood. The genes are TRBV11-2 and TRBJ1-1, with TRBD1 as a possible D gene (5 bases). This receptor was identified in a man aged 35 to 55 with primary liver carcinoma and hepatitis B virus infection. The CDR3 DNA reads TGTGCCAGCAGCTTAAGAAGAAAGGAGCGGGGGGGAAACACTGAAGCTTTCTTT. As protein: CASSLRRKERGGNTEAFF.